The rows below give T cell receptor beta chains drawn from one sample of a study of Ad26.COV2.S vaccination and SARS-CoV-2 variants. Generated by immunoSEQ multiplex PCR, the TCRdb table keeps only in-frame clones and is missing some. The table has 380,000 or so clones, 65% to 90% seen once. This specimen consisted of peripheral blood, obtained in a trial of Ad26.COV2.S vaccine versus placebo. The receptors stem from a person between 18 and 65 years old who received the Ad26.COV2.S COVID-19 vaccine or a placebo. Each CDR3 is given with its conserved first and last residue. A D gene is named only where the DNA matches it firmly. The size field is filled for only some rows; it gives once, few, many or a size class.

once,TRBJ2-4,TRBV4-1,TRBD2,TGCGCCAGCAGCCAAAGCATCCTAGCGGGACCCAACTGGGGCATTCAGTACTTC,CASSQSILAGPNWGIQYF
.,TRBJ2-3,TRBV6-1,.,TGTGCCAGCAGTGAAGGAATCCTGGGAACAGATACGCAGTATTTT,CASSEGILGTDTQYF
.,TRBJ2-1,TRBV9,TRBD2,TGTGCCAGCAGCTTTAGCGGGGTTGAGCAGTTCTTC,CASSFSGVEQFF
.,TRBJ2-2,TRBV4-1,.,TGCGCCAGCAGCCAAGTGGGAGGGGGCCCCGGGGAGCTGTTTTTT,CASSQVGGGPGELFF
.,TRBJ2-7,TRBV18,TRBD1,TGTGCCAGCTCACGGACAGGGGGCGCGGAGGAGCAGTACTTC,CASSRTGGAEEQYF
.,TRBJ1-4,TRBV5-1,.,TGCGCCAGCAGCTTGGGGGGCCAAACAGGGGAAAAACTGTTTTTT,CASSLGGQTGEKLFF
.,TRBJ2-2,TRBV5-4,TRBD1,TGTGCCAGCAGCTTACCAACAGGGGGCGCGAACACCGGGGAGCTGTTTTTT,CASSLPTGGANTGELFF
.,TRBJ1-1,TRBV4-3,TRBD1,TGCGCCAGCAGCCCTCATAGGACAGGGCCGCTGAACACTGAAGCTTTCTTT,CASSPHRTGPLNTEAFF
.,TRBJ2-7,TRBV7-9,TRBD2,TGTGCCAGCAGCTCACGAGCGGGAGGAAACTACGAGCAGTACTTC,CASSSRAGGNYEQYF
.,TRBJ1-2,TRBV5-4,.,TGTGCCAGCAGCCAAAATTCGGGACATAACTATGGCTACACCTTC,CASSQNSGHNYGYTF
many,TRBJ1-4,TRBV2,.,TGTGCCAGCAGCCAGCCGCTTCACAATGAAAAACTGTTTTTT,CASSQPLHNEKLFF
.,TRBJ2-2,TRBV9,TRBD1,TGTGCCAGCAGCAGAGGTGGGACAGGGTTGACCGGGGAGCTGTTTTTT,CASSRGGTGLTGELFF
once,TRBJ1-1,TRBV4-3,.,TGCGCCAGCAGCCAAGAGCTAGGAGCTGGCACTGAAGCTTTCTTT,CASSQELGAGTEAFF
.,TRBJ2-1,TRBV30,TRBD2,TGTGCCTGGACCGACGGGGCTAGCGGGAGGCGGGGTGAGCAGTTCTTC,CAWTDGASGRRGEQFF
once,TRBJ2-5,TRBV5-1,.,TGCGCCAGCAGCTCCAGGGTCCAAGAGACCCAGTACTTC,CASSSRVQETQYF
.,TRBJ2-3,TRBV24-1,TRBD1,TGTGCCACCAGTGACTGGACAGGAAAAGATACGCAGTATTTT,CATSDWTGKDTQYF
.,TRBJ2-1,TRBV21-1,.,TGTGCCAGGACTTTACACCTACTCTTTTACAATGAGCAGTTCTTC,CARTLHLLFYNEQFF
.,TRBJ2-2,TRBV2,TRBD1,TGTGCCAGCAGGGGGACAGGGGCAGGCACCGGGGAGCTGTTTTTT,CASRGTGAGTGELFF
.,TRBJ1-2,TRBV10-3,TRBD1,TGTGCCATCAGTGTAGGACAGGCTTTCTATGGCTACACCTTC,CAISVGQAFYGYTF
.,TRBJ2-7,TRBV4-1,TRBD2,TGCGCCAGCAGCCCGTCGCCGGGACTAGTAACGGGGGAGCAGTACTTC,CASSPSPGLVTGEQYF
.,TRBJ1-5,TRBV6-2/TRBV6-3,.,TGTGCCAGCAGTCCCAGGGATCAGCCCCAGCATTTT,CASSPRDQPQHF
.,TRBJ1-5,TRBV3-1/TRBV3-2,TRBD1,TGTGCCAGCAGCCAAGGTACAGGGGGACAGCCCCAGCATTTT,CASSQGTGGQPQHF
.,TRBJ1-6,TRBV27,TRBD1,TGTGCCAGCAGCGTGACAGGGTATAATTCACCCCTCCACTTT,CASSVTGYNSPLHF
.,TRBJ1-4,TRBV6-5,TRBD1,TGTGCCAGCAGTACTAGACAGGGGGCGAATGAAAAACTGTTTTTT,CASSTRQGANEKLFF
.,TRBJ2-3,TRBV9,.,TGTGCCAGCAGCGACTACACAGATACGCAGTATTTT,CASSDYTDTQYF
once,TRBJ2-1,TRBV4-1,.,TGCGCCAGCAGCCAAGATCCGGAGAGCAATGAGCAGTTCTTC,CASSQDPESNEQFF
.,TRBJ1-2,TRBV24-1,.,TGTGCCACCAGTGATTGGGACGGGAACTATGGCTACACCTTC,CATSDWDGNYGYTF
.,TRBJ1-5,TRBV29-1,.,TGCAGCGTTGGAGAGGTCAATCAGCCCCAGCATTTT,CSVGEVNQPQHF
once,TRBJ2-1,TRBV28,.,TGTGCCAGCAACCTCGGAAAGAGTGGCTCCTACAATGAGCAGTTCTTC,CASNLGKSGSYNEQFF
.,TRBJ2-7,TRBV5-1,.,TGCGCCAGCAGCTGGGAGGCACCGGTCCCCTCCTACGAGCAGTACTTC,CASSWEAPVPSYEQYF
.,TRBJ1-3,TRBV7-2,.,TGTGCCAGCAGCTCCGACCGGAGCTCTGGAAACACCATATATTTT,CASSSDRSSGNTIYF
few,TRBJ2-7,TRBV5-8,.,TGTGCCAGCAGCCCTGCCGGACTCTCCTACGAGCAGTACTTC,CASSPAGLSYEQYF
.,TRBJ1-1,TRBV6-4,.,TGTGCCAGCAAGGTCGGCCCAGGGGTGAGCACTGAAGCTTTCTTT,CASKVGPGVSTEAFF
.,TRBJ2-3,TRBV6-5,TRBD2,TGTGCTACAGCCCCCAGCGGGGGCCTCACAGATACGCAGTATTTT,CATAPSGGLTDTQYF
.,TRBJ2-3,TRBV19,.,TGTGCCAGTAGTATAGATCGGAGAAATACGCAGTATTTT,CASSIDRRNTQYF
.,TRBJ2-1,TRBV7-8,.,TGTGCCAGCAGCTTGGGTTGGGATGAGCAGTTCTTC,CASSLGWDEQFF
.,TRBJ2-5,TRBV6-5,.,TGTGCCAGCAGTTACCTGGGGCGAGAGACCCAGTACTTC,CASSYLGRETQYF
.,TRBJ1-5,TRBV27,TRBD1,TGTGCCAGCAGCCCGAATCCCGGGACAGGGAACCAGCCCCAGCATTTT,CASSPNPGTGNQPQHF
once,TRBJ1-1,TRBV7-9,.,TGTGCCAGCAGCCCCACCCCCACTGAAGCTTTCTTT,CASSPTPTEAFF
.,TRBJ1-1,TRBV12-3/TRBV12-4,.,TGTGCCAGCAGTTTCTACGAGAATGAAGCTTTCTTT,CASSFYENEAFF
.,TRBJ1-2,TRBV5-4,.,TGTGCCAGCTCACTTAGCCGAGGTGGTTTCGGCTACACCTTC,CASSLSRGGFGYTF
few,TRBJ1-5,TRBV19,.,TGTGCCAGTAGTATGGGGCAGGGGATGCAGCCCCAGCATTTT,CASSMGQGMQPQHF
once,TRBJ1-5,TRBV28,TRBD1,TGTGCCAGCAGGCCCATCTCAGGGGGTCGTCAGCCCCAGCATTTT,CASRPISGGRQPQHF
.,TRBJ1-6,TRBV5-6,.,TGTGCCAGCAGCTTGTCGGGGACTCCCACACCCCTCCACTTT,CASSLSGTPTPLHF
once,TRBJ1-2,TRBV5-1,.,TGCGCCAGCAGCACCGCCGGGCAGGGCTATGGCTACACCTTC,CASSTAGQGYGYTF
.,TRBJ1-1,TRBV4-3,TRBD1,TGCGCCAGCAGCCCAGGACAGGGGGTGGGAGCTTTCTTT,CASSPGQGVGAFF
.,TRBJ1-4,TRBV6-6,.,TGTGCCAGCAGCCCCTTGGGAAATGAGGCTAATGAAAAACTGTTTTTT,CASSPLGNEANEKLFF
.,TRBJ1-1,TRBV6-5,.,TGTGCCAGCAACGCGGGACCGAGACTGAACACTGAAGCTTTCTTT,CASNAGPRLNTEAFF
.,TRBJ2-4,TRBV2,.,TGTGCCAGCACCCTAGGGAACAGCCATAATAAAAACATTCAGTACTTC,CASTLGNSHNKNIQYF